These 16 T cell receptor beta chains came from one sample sequenced in a study of T cells in localized non-small cell lung cancer. Data came from immunoSEQ multiplex PCR; TCRdb stores just in-frame clones and leaves some out. The table includes about 40,000 clones, around 90% detected once. Sequencing used peripheral blood, obtained before any cancer treatment. The receptors originated from a man aged 18-55 years with stage I lung adenocarcinoma.

This chain uses TRBV28 with TRBJ1-5; D is unclear. The V end was cut by 5 bases, the J end by 0 bases, with 17 bases between. In germline, CDR1 is MDHEN, CDR2 SYDVKM. The CDR3 contains 17 residues. The CDR3 reads CASSAEHNSISNQPQHF. DNA of the CDR3: TGTGCCAGCAGTGCCGAGCACAACTCTATTAGCAATCAGCCCCAGCATTTT.

The chain carries TRBV27 and TRBJ1-2; maybe TRBD1 (5 bases). Germline V gene lookup returns CDR1 MNHEY and CDR2 SMNVEV (reference sequence). V lost 1 base, J lost 7 bases, and 10 bases lay in between. The CDR3 consists of 13 residues. CDR3 residues: CASSLYSGVGYTF. The CDR3 DNA follows: TGTGCCAGCAGTTTATATTCGGGGGTTGGCTACACCTTC.

The table lists this clone with a count of one. The genes are TRBV14 and TRBJ2-3, with 7 bases lining up with TRBD1. Losses at the gene ends were 0 bases for V and 1 base for J; bases not matched to a gene: 4. The CDR3 totals 16 residues. Germline V CDR1 and CDR2: SGHDN, FVKESK. In DNA form, the CDR3 reads TGTGCCAGCAGCCAAGATCATAGGGGGCGCACAGATACGCAGTATTTT. Its protein is CASSQDHRGRTDTQYF.

The chain is built from TRBV5-1 and TRBJ2-3; 9 bases map to TRBD2. The CDR3 loop spans 17 amino acids. Germline V gene lookup returns CDR1 SGHRS and CDR2 YFSETQ. The ends lost 3 bases at V and 1 base at J; junction bases unmatched: 9. Here the CDR3 reads CASSSTVAGARTDTQYF. The DNA for the CDR3 is TGCGCCAGCAGCTCGACTGTAGCGGGGGCCCGCACAGATACGCAGTATTTT.

In its sample, this clone was seen once. The rearrangement links TRBV7-9 to TRBJ2-5; 7 bases are a match to TRBD1. Germline CDR1 SEHNR, CDR2 FQNEAQ (reference sequence). The CDR3 runs 15 residues. J lost 5 bases, V lost 5 bases, and 11 bases had no gene match. The CDR3 protein is CASSPRRTGKETQYF. CDR3 nucleotide sequence: TGTGCCAGCAGCCCCCGCCGGACAGGAAAGGAGACCCAGTACTTC.

The chain employs TRBV7-7 and TRBJ2-5; 7 bases align to TRBD1. Germline V gives CDR1 SSHAT, CDR2 FNYEAQ (reference sequence). V shed 5 bases, J shed 3 bases, and the junction held 3 bases outside the gene matches. CDR3 length: 13 amino acids. CDR3 coding DNA: TGTGCCAGCAGCCTCGACAGGGAAGAGACCCAGTACTTC. Translating it yields CASSLDREETQYF. Variable domain in full (rest from reference TRBV7-7 and TRBJ2-5): GAGVSQSPRYKVTKRGQDVTLRCDPISSHATLYWYQQALGQGPEFLTYFNYEAQPDKSGLPSDRFSAERPEGSISTLTIQRTEQRDSAMYRCASSLDREETQYFGPGTRLLVL.

Only one count was recorded for this clone. This chain connects TRBV6-1 to TRBJ1-5; no firm D call. V was trimmed by 5 bases and J by 8 bases, leaving 7 bases between them. Looked up from germline, CDR1 is MNHNS and CDR2 is SASEGT. The CDR3 is made up of 11 amino acids. This chain's CDR3 is CASSRDEPQHF. The CDR3 bases are TGTGCCAGCAGTAGAGATGAGCCCCAGCATTTT.

V usage is TRBV2 and J usage is TRBJ2-7; 10 bases fit TRBD2. This CDR3 spans 14 amino acids. The V segment lost 7 bases and the J segment 3 bases; nucleotides outside the gene matches: 6. Germline CDR1 SNHLY, CDR2 FYNNEI. This CDR3 is CASNPSGGIYEQYF. CDR3 DNA: TGTGCCAGCAACCCTAGCGGGGGTATCTACGAGCAGTACTTC.

This clone has just a few counts. The V call is TRBV6-1, the J call TRBJ1-5; 7 bases align to TRBD1. Germline lookup yields CDR1 MNHNS and CDR2 SASEGT. V trimming: 4 bases; J trimming: 7 bases; junction bases outside the gene matches: 7. The CDR3 consists of 14 residues. The CDR3 reads CASSGQGIGQPQHF. The CDR3 bases are TGTGCCAGCAGTGGACAGGGAATAGGGCAGCCCCAGCATTTT.

V gene TRBV6-1 combines with J gene TRBJ2-3, with 8 bases lining up with TRBD2. CDR3 length equals 14 residues. Germline loops: CDR1 MNHNS, CDR2 SASEGT. The J segment lost 3 bases and the V segment lost 7 bases, leaving 6 bases of the junction unmatched. Here the CDR3 DNA reads TGTGCCAGCACCGGGAGGGGGTTTACAGATACGCAGTATTTT. This gives the protein CASTGRGFTDTQYF.

This clone was counted a single time. Here the CDR3 reads CSVPLAEMNTEAFF. For the CDR3, the DNA is TGCAGCGTTCCCCTGGCGGAAATGAACACTGAAGCTTTCTTT. The genes are TRBV29-1 and TRBJ1-1; D not resolved. This CDR3 region has 14 residues. Trimming took off 5 bases at V and 0 bases at J, with 13 bases between the two ends. The germline CDR1 and CDR2 sequences are SQVTM and ANQGSEA.

The chain carries TRBV19 and TRBJ1-1, with D unresolved. From germline, CDR1 is LNHDA and CDR2 SQIVND (reference sequence). This CDR3 comprises 14 residues. V lost 5 bases to trimming and J lost 1 base, with 11 bases between them. The CDR3 region has the DNA TGTGCCAGTAGTCGTTTTCGGGAGAACACTGAAGCTTTCTTT. Its translation is CASSRFRENTEAFF.

The V call is TRBV6-6, the J call TRBJ2-7; a weak D match, TRBD1 (6 bases). There are 14 residues in the CDR3. The V gene's germline CDR1 is MNHNY and CDR2 SVGAGI (reference sequence). V was shortened by 3 bases and J by 3 bases, with 12 bases between the two germline ends. The CDR3 bases are TGTGCCAGCAGTTATGGGACAAACCGCTACGAGCAGTACTTC. Protein: CASSYGTNRYEQYF.

In this sample, this clone turned up once. The rearrangement uses TRBV5-1 and TRBJ2-5; D is possibly TRBD2 (6 bases). V was shortened by 6 bases and J by 5 bases, with 20 bases between the two germline ends. This CDR3 spans 15 amino acids. Germline CDR1 SGHRS, CDR2 YFSETQ. The CDR3 DNA reads as TGCGCCAGCACCCCCTCGGGGGTGGAGGGGGAGACCCAGTACTTC. Translation gives CASTPSGVEGETQYF. Looking up the rest from reference TRBV5-1 and TRBJ2-5 gives the full variable domain: KAGVTQTPRYLIKTRGQQVTLSCSPISGHRSVSWYQQTPGQGLQFLFEYFSETQRNKGNFPGRFSGRQFSNSRSEMNVSTLELGDSALYLCASTPSGVEGETQYFGPGTRLLVL.

The V and J genes are TRBV11-2 and TRBJ2-7; 9 nucleotides agree with TRBD1. Germline values: CDR1 SGHAT, CDR2 FQNNGV. With V trimmed by 4 bases and J by 6 bases, 16 bases remained unmatched. The CDR3 totals 17 residues. The DNA of the CDR3 is TGTGCCAGCAGCTCTTTACGGCGGGGACAGGGTTCTGGCGAGCAGTACTTC. Its protein is CASSSLRRGQGSGEQYF. Supplemented by reference TRBV11-2 and TRBJ2-7, the full variable domain reads EAGVAQSPRYKIIEKRQSVAFWCNPISGHATLYWYQQILGQGPKLLIQFQNNGVVDDSQLPKDRFSAERLKGVDSTLKIQPAKLEDSAVYLCASSSLRRGQGSGEQYFGPGTRLTVT.

The chain uses TRBV4-3 and TRBJ2-1; D unresolved. This CDR3 region has 13 residues. Germline V gene lookup returns CDR1 LGHNA and CDR2 YSLEER. Trimming removed 0 bases at V and 12 bases at J, with 12 bases between. CDR3 protein: CASSQERRWRQFF. Here the CDR3 DNA reads TGCGCCAGCAGCCAAGAACGACGGTGGCGGCAGTTCTTC.